This TCR beta chain was sequenced in a study of brain T cells in children with intractable seizures. On this clone: The antigen remains unidentified.

The protocol was immunoSEQ multiplex PCR, while the TCRdb copy is restricted to in-frame clones and leaves out a portion. Of about 8,000 clones listed, 65% to 80% are singletons. Surgery cases with the highest brain T cell transcript signatures were chosen for sequencing. At least one anti-epileptic drug was given before surgery. Study-wide findings and caveats: Top 50 brain clonotypes included both public and private clones. Patients' HCMV serostatus was unknown; virus specificity rests on CDR3 similarity alone.

Germline CDR1 is SEHNR and CDR2 is FQNEAQ (reference sequence). The CDR3 sequence is 17 residues long. V shed 2 bases and J shed 1 base, with 17 bases lying between them. This receptor was obtained from a boy under three years old with tuberous sclerosis and intractable seizures. This rearrangement joins TRBV7-9 to TRBJ2-5; D ambiguous. The sample here was resected brain tissue, taken at surgery. CDR3 sequence reads: CASSLKRLGNRQETQYF. The CDR3 coding sequence is TGTGCCAGCAGCTTAAAAAGGCTGGGGAACCGCCAAGAGACCCAGTACTTC.